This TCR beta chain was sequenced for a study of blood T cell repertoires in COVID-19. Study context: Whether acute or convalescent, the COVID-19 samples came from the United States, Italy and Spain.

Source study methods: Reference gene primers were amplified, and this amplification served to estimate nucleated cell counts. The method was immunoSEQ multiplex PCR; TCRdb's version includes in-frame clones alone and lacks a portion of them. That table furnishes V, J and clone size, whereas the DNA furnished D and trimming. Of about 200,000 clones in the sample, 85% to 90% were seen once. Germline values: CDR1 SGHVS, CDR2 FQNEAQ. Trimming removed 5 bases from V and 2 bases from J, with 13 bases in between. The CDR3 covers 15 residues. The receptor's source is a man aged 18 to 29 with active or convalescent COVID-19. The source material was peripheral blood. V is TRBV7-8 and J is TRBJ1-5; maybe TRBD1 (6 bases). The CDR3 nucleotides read TGTGCCAGCAGCACAGGGTACGAGGGCAATCAGCCCCAGCATTTT. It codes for CASSTGYEGNQPQHF.